This T cell receptor (beta chain) was sequenced during a study of blood T cell repertoires in COVID-19. Assignments of participants to cohorts depended upon their own reported clinical history. Clones were read by immunoSEQ multiplex PCR, and TCRdb kept only the in-frame ones, dropping some. The sample lists 110,000 to 150,000 clones, 84% seen once, with approximately 5% in the top ten. CDR3 length: 14 amino acids. CDR1 is SEHNR and CDR2 is FQNEAQ in the germline V gene (reference sequence). The V end was cut by 1 base, the J end by 6 bases, with 12 bases between. The origin of this receptor is a man aged 35 to 55 with acute COVID-19. The specimen was PBMCs or T cells enriched from blood (not recorded which). The chain employs TRBV7-9 and TRBJ2-5, with a tentative D call TRBD1 (5 bases). The CDR3 here is CASSLESGSQTQYF. In DNA, the CDR3 is TGTGCCAGCAGCTTAGAGTCAGGGTCGCAGACCCAGTACTTC.